Below, one T cell receptor beta chain is given with its context. No antigen is known for it. V shed 1 base and J shed 8 bases, with 5 bases lying between them. The CDR3 consists of 12 residues. The V gene's germline CDR1 is LNHNV and CDR2 YYDKDF (reference sequence). The sample is drawn from a study of blood T cells in healthy people across ages. The second PCR ran 7 to 11 cycles with a sample-barcoded 5' primer and J-beta primers. Every cDNA molecule bore a tag from a template-switch adaptor containing 12 random nucleotides. In TCRdb, the 5' RACE reads were re-called with MiXCR into one record per CDR3 protein. The sample consists of 700,000 to 1,000,000 distinct CDR3 sequences, around 43% of them appearing once. The study's findings and limits: Per million T cells, TCR beta diversity dropped roughly linearly as age increased.

This chain links TRBV15 with TRBJ1-4, with unresolved D. The TCR originated in a man in his sixties in good health. Sequencing input: blood. CDR3 sequence (DNA): TGTGCCACCAGCAGAGTTCAGGAAAAACTGTTTTTT. Amino acid sequence: CATSRVQEKLFF.